What follows are 13 T cell receptor beta chains derived from one specimen sequenced in a study of CD8+ T cells in alopecia areata (dated by TCRdb to between 2018 and 2020). What the time point label conveys for this sample: more than three weeks on oral tofacitinib. Sample treatment or condition, as interpreted from the label and publication: oral pan-JAK inhibitor, 5-10 mg twice daily. Library preparation was by the immunoSEQ multiplex PCR assay. For TCR sequencing, RNA was extracted from every sample and reverse transcribed into cDNA to serve as template. The immuneACCESS repertoire file appears here via TCRdb, limited to in-frame rearrangements. These files lack a portion of the clones; in checked studies, under half of the deficit traces to unresolved V genes, and the cause of the others is not known. For this sample there are about 190,000 clones; approximately 56% appear just once. The top ten clonotypes cover roughly 0.67% of the sample.

The sample was CD4+ T cells sorted from blood, taken at week 4, from a patient treated with tofacitinib. The receptor set was obtained from a human donor with alopecia areata.

The chain uses TRBV29-1 and TRBJ1-5; the D is unclear. Between the trimmed V and J ends, which lost 5 bases and 0 bases, there was a span of 8 bases. The CDR3 consists of 13 residues. Germline V gives CDR1 SQVTM, CDR2 ANQGSEA. This CDR3 is CSVLEYSNQPQHF. CDR3 sequence (DNA): TGCAGCGTTTTGGAATATAGCAATCAGCCCCAGCATTTT. The full variable domain, with the rest looked up from reference TRBV29-1 and TRBJ1-5, is SAVISQKPSRDICQRGTSLTIQCQVDSQVTMMFWYRQQPGQSLTLIATANQGSEATYESGFVIDKFPISRPNLTFSTLTVSNMSPEDSSIYLCSVLEYSNQPQHFGDGTRLSIL.

This chain connects TRBV27 to TRBJ2-1; unclear D gene. This CDR3 has 13 residues. The V gene's germline CDR1 is MNHEY and CDR2 SMNVEV (reference sequence). V was trimmed by 2 bases and J by 7 bases, leaving 9 bases between them. In nucleotides, the CDR3 is TGTGCCAGCAGTTTAACCCGTGGGAATGAGCAGTTCTTC. Translated: CASSLTRGNEQFF.

V and J are TRBV30 and TRBJ2-5, with D hard to call. Germline CDR1 reads GTSNPN; CDR2 reads SVGIG (reference sequence). The CDR3 length is 13 residues. Trimming took off 2 bases at V and 5 bases at J, with 12 bases between the two ends. The CDR3 nucleotides are TGTGCCTGGAGTAGGCGCCTCGGGGAGACCCAGTACTTC. This gives the protein CAWSRRLGETQYF.

In its sample, this clone was seen a few times. The gene calls are TRBV28 and TRBJ1-1; D possibly corresponds to TRBD1 (5 bases). With 6 bases removed from V and 3 bases from J, the gap between germline ends came to 17 bases. The CDR3 spans 15 residues. Germline lookup yields CDR1 MDHEN and CDR2 SYDVKM. This CDR3 reads CASRPGPGDDTEAFF. CDR3 nucleotide sequence: TGTGCCAGCAGACCCGGTCCTGGGGACGACACTGAAGCTTTCTTT.

This clone was seen only a few times. The rearrangement joins TRBV29-1 to TRBJ2-2, with a possible D match to TRBD1 (6 bases). Germline lookup yields CDR1 SQVTM and CDR2 ANQGSEA. Trimming stripped 7 bases from V and 4 bases from J, with 19 bases between. CDR3 length: 15 amino acids. The CDR3 region is CSARGSGTSTGELFF. The CDR3 region has the DNA TGCAGCGCCAGGGGATCCGGGACATCCACCGGGGAGCTGTTTTTT.

This clone appeared a few times. The gene calls are TRBV29-1 and TRBJ2-2; the match to TRBD2 covers 8 bases. The CDR3 extends over 13 amino acids. Trimming cost V 3 bases and J 8 bases; bases outside gene matches: 5. Germline lookup yields CDR1 SQVTM and CDR2 ANQGSEA. The CDR3 loop is CSVESGGPGELFF. CDR3 sequence (DNA): TGCAGCGTTGAGTCGGGAGGGCCGGGGGAGCTGTTTTTT.

With respect to this clone: Distinct nucleotide sequences in the sample also encode this CDR3. This chain uses TRBV2 with TRBJ1-2; 8 bases align to TRBD1. This CDR3 has 12 amino acids. The V and J ends lost 4 bases and 6 bases, in that order; junction bases with no gene match: 1. The germline gives CDR1 SNHLY, CDR2 FYNNEI. The CDR3 DNA reads as TGTGCCAGCAGTGGACAGGGGAATGGCTACACCTTC. Translated: CASSGQGNGYTF. Supplemented by reference TRBV2 and TRBJ1-2, the full variable domain reads EPEVTQTPSHQVTQMGQEVILRCVPISNHLYFYWYRQILGQKVEFLVSFYNNEISEKSEIFDDQFSVERPDGSNFTLKIRSTKLEDSAMYFCASSGQGNGYTFGSGTRLTVV.

V and J are TRBV18 and TRBJ1-5, with 8 bases aligning to TRBD1. Germline CDR1 is KGHSH and CDR2 is LQKENI. The CDR3 runs 18 residues. J lost 4 bases, V lost 6 bases, and 17 bases had no gene match. The CDR3 region is CASSTNRQGASGNQPQHF. The CDR3 DNA reads TGTGCCAGCTCTACGAATAGGCAGGGGGCTAGTGGTAATCAGCCCCAGCATTTT. The full variable domain, rest sourced from reference TRBV18 and TRBJ1-5, is NAGVMQNPRHLVRRRGQEARLRCSPMKGHSHVYWYRQLPEEGLKFMVYLQKENIIDESGMPKERFSAEFPKEGPSILRIQQVVRGDSAAYFCASSTNRQGASGNQPQHFGDGTRLSIL.

V usage is TRBV5-1 and J usage is TRBJ2-2; D not certain. Germline values: CDR1 SGHRS, CDR2 YFSETQ. V lost 0 bases and J 8 bases, leaving 20 bases between the germline ends. This CDR3 comprises 17 residues. The CDR3 sequence: CASSLVGSRRATGELFF. The CDR3, as DNA: TGCGCCAGCAGCTTGGTGGGAAGCCGAAGGGCCACTGGGGAGCTGTTTTTT.

Only one count was recorded for this clone. V and J are TRBV10-1 and TRBJ2-5, with a tentative D call TRBD2 (6 bases). Germline CDR1 and CDR2: WNHNN and SYGVQD (reference sequence). This CDR3 comprises 13 residues. Trimming took 5 bases from V and 2 from J, leaving 9 bases between them. This chain's CDR3 is CASSTGSQETQYF. The DNA of the CDR3 is TGCGCCAGCAGTACCGGGAGTCAAGAGACCCAGTACTTC.

The rearrangement links TRBV29-1 to TRBJ1-1; D gene unclear. Per germline, CDR1 SQVTM and CDR2 ANQGSEA. CDR3 size: 13 residues. Trimming pared 6 bases from V and 5 bases from J, leaving 16 bases between. The DNA of the CDR3 is TGCAGCGTCGCTAACCCTTCGCGGACTGAAGCTTTCTTT. Its translation: CSVANPSRTEAFF.

Written as DNA, the CDR3 is TGCGCCAGCAGCCTCGGGACTTCCACAGATACGCAGTATTTT. It codes for CASSLGTSTDTQYF. This sequence joins TRBV4-3 and TRBJ2-3, with D tentatively TRBD2 (6 bases). This CDR3 has 14 residues. V was trimmed by 4 bases and J by 2 bases, leaving 10 bases between them. Germline values: CDR1 LGHNA, CDR2 YSLEER.

In this sample, this clone turned up a few times. For the CDR3, the DNA is TGTGCCTGGAAACTCGAGCGGGAGTTTGATCATGAGCAGTTCTTC. It specifies CAWKLEREFDHEQFF. The rearrangement links TRBV30 to TRBJ2-1; 8 nucleotides line up with TRBD2. CDR1 and CDR2 (germline): GTSNPN, SVGIG (reference sequence). The V segment lost 4 bases and the J segment 8 bases; nucleotides outside the gene matches: 13. The CDR3 extends over 15 amino acids.